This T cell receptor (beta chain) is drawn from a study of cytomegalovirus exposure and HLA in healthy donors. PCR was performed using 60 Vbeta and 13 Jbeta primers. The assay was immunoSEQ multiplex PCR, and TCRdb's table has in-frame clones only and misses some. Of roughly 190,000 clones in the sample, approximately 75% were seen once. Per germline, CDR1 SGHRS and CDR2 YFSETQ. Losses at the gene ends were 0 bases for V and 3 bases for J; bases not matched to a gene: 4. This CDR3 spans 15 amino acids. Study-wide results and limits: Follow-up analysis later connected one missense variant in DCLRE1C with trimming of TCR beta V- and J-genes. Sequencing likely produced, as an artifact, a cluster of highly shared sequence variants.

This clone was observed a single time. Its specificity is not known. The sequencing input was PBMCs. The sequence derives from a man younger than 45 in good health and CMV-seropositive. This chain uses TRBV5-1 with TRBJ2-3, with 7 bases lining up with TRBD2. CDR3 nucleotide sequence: TGCGCCAGCAGCTTGGTGGGGGGGGAAACAGATACGCAGTATTTT. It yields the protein CASSLVGGETDTQYF.